A single sample gave rise to the 2 T cell receptor beta chains below, sequenced in a study of beta chain features in type 1 diabetes. Study-wide results and caveats: When Type 1 diabetes patients were examined, their TCRB CDR3s proved moderately but significantly shorter in all four CD4+ subsets.

The whole isolated RNA underwent reverse transcription, so sequencing captured expressed TCRB transcripts. TCRdb's copy holds only in-frame clones and misses some; the assay was immunoSEQ multiplex PCR. Counted here are 250,000 to 350,000 clones, approximately 15% occurring once; the ten biggest clones make up 0.015% to 0.017%. These receptors' antigens are unknown. The sequencing sample was made of naive CD4+ T cells from blood. Receptors originate from a man in his late teens or twenties with type 1 diabetes.

CDR3 DNA: TGTGCCATCAACATAGGGGAAAAGACTGAAGCTTTCTTT. Translated, it gives CAINIGEKTEAFF. This chain uses TRBV10-3 with TRBJ1-1, with a weak D call TRBD1 (5 bases). Looked up from germline, CDR1 is ENHRY and CDR2 is SYGVKD. The CDR3 sequence is 13 residues long. Trimming stripped 7 bases from V and 5 bases from J, with 14 bases between.

The rearrangement uses TRBV29-1 and TRBJ2-7; TRBD2 matches at 9 bases. The CDR3 length is 14 residues. Germline lookup yields CDR1 SQVTM and CDR2 ANQGSEA. J lost 1 base, V lost 6 bases, and 7 bases had no gene match. The CDR3 DNA is TGCAGCGTGTTCCTAGCGGGGAATTCCTACGAGCAGTACTTC. This translates into CSVFLAGNSYEQYF.